The 16 T cell receptor beta chains below come from one sample, sequenced in a study of T cells in Graves' hyperthyroidism and ophthalmopathy. Amplified TCR beta CDR3 regions came from RNA transcripts. The HTBI primer set was used in a first-round RT-PCR of the TCR CDR3. TCRdb ran MiXCR on the multiplex PCR reads and lists one entry per CDR3 protein. This sample has about 400,000 distinct CDR3 sequences, with about 15% found just once. The source material was blood. These receptors originate from a man between 18 and 29 years old with Graves' ophthalmopathy.

At least ten counts were recorded for this clonotype. The CDR3 bases are TGCGCCAGCACACAGGTACCCAACACTGAAGCTTTCTTT. The encoded protein is CASTQVPNTEAFF. The genes are TRBV4-1 and TRBJ1-1, with D possibly being TRBD1 (5 bases). The germline V gene has CDR1 MGHRA and CDR2 YSYEKL. The CDR3 loop spans 13 amino acids. V lost 7 bases and J lost 2, with 11 bases in between.

The V call is TRBV12-3 or TRBV12-4, the J call TRBJ2-7; TRBD2 matches at 7 bases. CDR3 length: 15 amino acids. V was pared by 5 bases and J by 4 bases, with 11 bases of the junction left unmatched. CDR3 loop: CASSPSRGLPYEQYF. CDR3 sequence (DNA): TGTGCCAGCAGTCCATCAAGGGGACTACCTTACGAGCAGTACTTC.

This clonotype was seen only a few times. The chain carries TRBV27 and TRBJ2-7; 7 bases agree with TRBD1. V lost 3 bases to trimming and J lost 4 bases; unmatched junction nucleotides: 6. Germline CDR1 and CDR2: MNHEY and SMNVEV (reference sequence). The CDR3 sequence is 14 residues long. In DNA form, the CDR3 reads TGTGCCAGCAGTTTCTGGGGACAGCAATACGAGCAGTACTTC. The encoded protein is CASSFWGQQYEQYF.

In this sample, this clonotype turned up many times. This chain uses TRBV24-1 with TRBJ1-1; TRBD1 might be the D (5 bases). The CDR3 is 14 amino acids. The V gene lost 4 bases and the J gene lost 2 bases, with 10 bases spanning the gap. Germline V gene lookup returns CDR1 KGHDR and CDR2 SFDVKD. CDR3 loop: CATSDHGHNTEAFF. The CDR3 nucleotides are TGTGCCACCAGTGACCACGGACATAACACTGAAGCTTTCTTT.

Many counts were recorded for this clonotype. The CDR3 DNA follows: TGTGCCAGCAGTTACTCGACGGAGGTTGTTGCTGAAGCTTTCTTT. The encoded protein is CASSYSTEVVAEAFF. V usage is TRBV6-5 and J usage is TRBJ1-1, with D hard to call. Trimming took 0 bases from V and 6 from J, leaving 14 bases between them. Germline CDR1 and CDR2: MNHEY and SVGAGI. CDR3 length: 15 residues.

This clonotype was observed at least ten times. V is TRBV12-5 and J is TRBJ2-5; 9 bases align to TRBD2. Germline loops: CDR1 LGHNT, CDR2 FRNRAP. This CDR3 has 17 amino acids. After removal of 5 bases from V and 5 bases from J, the junction contained 15 bases not matched to a gene. The CDR3 nucleotides read TGTGCTAGTGGTATGCCCTCATGGCGGGGGGGCCTGGAGACCCAGTACTTC. It yields the protein CASGMPSWRGGLETQYF.

This clonotype was seen a handful of times. V gene TRBV12-3 or TRBV12-4 combines with J gene TRBJ2-1; 10 bases agree with TRBD2. The CDR3 is 16 amino acids. V lost 2 bases and J lost 9; bases outside the gene matches: 10. The CDR3 DNA reads as TGTGCCAGCAGTTTATTAGCGGGAGGTACCCGTACTGAGCAGTTCTTC. Its translation: CASSLLAGGTRTEQFF.

This clonotype was counted ten times or more. The gene calls are TRBV9 and TRBJ2-1; unclear D gene. The CDR3 totals 13 residues. Germline V gene data show CDR1 as SGDLS and CDR2 as YYNGEE. V was shortened by 2 bases and J by 7 bases, with 10 bases between the two germline ends. CDR3 amino acids: CASSVEGYNEQFF. In DNA form, the CDR3 reads TGTGCCAGCAGCGTGGAAGGGTATAATGAGCAGTTCTTC.

This clonotype was found once. Given a much more abundant clone one base away, this may be a read error. The J gene is TRBJ2-2, the V gene TRBV5-5; TRBD2 is a possible D gene (6 bases). The germline V gene has CDR1 SGHKS and CDR2 YYEKEE (reference sequence). The CDR3 is made up of 15 amino acids. V was trimmed by 3 bases and J by 4 bases, leaving 13 bases between them. The CDR3 spells CASSSRGTFTGELFF. DNA for the CDR3: TGTGCCAGCAGCTCGCGAGGGACTTTCACCGGGGAGCTGTTTTTT.

This clonotype was seen ten or more times. J is TRBJ2-7 and V is TRBV12-3 or TRBV12-4, with a possible D match to TRBD2 (5 bases). The germline V and J ends were trimmed by 7 bases and 7 bases, with 20 bases remaining between them. This CDR3 is 14 amino acids long. The CDR3 coding sequence is TGTGCCAGCAATAAAGCGGCCAGCCCGGGGGAGCAGTACTTC. It is translated as CASNKAASPGEQYF.

This chain uses TRBV7-3 with TRBJ2-1; 10 positions agree with TRBD2. Looked up from germline, CDR1 is SGHTA and CDR2 is FQGTGA. The CDR3 sequence is 18 residues long. The V segment lost 5 bases and the J segment 4 bases; nucleotides outside the gene matches: 14. The CDR3 here is CASSRKLTGTSVYNEQFF. CDR3 bases: TGTGCCAGCAGCCGAAAATTGACCGGGACTAGCGTTTACAATGAGCAGTTCTTC.

This clonotype was recorded a few times. This chain uses TRBV11-3 with TRBJ1-1; no definite D call. Trimming took off 1 base at V and 2 bases at J, with 5 bases between the two ends. Germline V gives CDR1 SGHNT, CDR2 YENEEA. The CDR3 totals 13 residues. DNA of the CDR3: TGTGCCAGCAGCTTAGGTATCAACACTGAAGCTTTCTTT. It is translated as CASSLGINTEAFF.

This clonotype appeared a few times. V is TRBV6-2 or TRBV6-3 and J is TRBJ2-5; 7 nucleotides match TRBD2. CDR3 length equals 16 residues. CDR1 MNHEY and CDR2 SVGEGT come from the germline V gene. V shed 0 bases, J shed 8 bases, and the junction held 12 bases outside the gene matches. The CDR3 region has the DNA TGTGCCAGCAGTTACTCTTCAGCGGGGTCCCCTCGAACCCAGTACTTC. This gives the protein CASSYSSAGSPRTQYF.

The chain recombines TRBV15 with TRBJ2-7; possible D gene TRBD2, 6 bases. This CDR3 is 17 amino acids long. Trimming removed 2 bases at V and 1 base at J, with 18 bases between. CDR1 LNHNV and CDR2 YYDKDF come from the germline V gene (reference sequence). CDR3 DNA sequence: TGTGCCACCAGCAGAACGGCGGGATACAGAGATTCCTACGAGCAGTACTTC. Its translation is CATSRTAGYRDSYEQYF.

This clonotype came up a few times. The V gene is TRBV24-1, the J gene TRBJ2-1, with D possibly TRBD2 on 5 matching bases. V was clipped by 4 bases and J by 3 bases, with 12 bases between them. The CDR3 has 15 residues. Germline values: CDR1 KGHDR, CDR2 SFDVKD. The CDR3 reads CATSDPSTSYNEQFF. DNA of the CDR3: TGTGCCACCAGTGACCCTAGTACTAGCTACAATGAGCAGTTCTTC.

The J gene is TRBJ1-6, the V gene TRBV19, with D perhaps TRBD1 (6 bases). Germline CDR1 and CDR2: LNHDA and SQIVND (reference sequence). V was trimmed by 0 bases and J by 8 bases, leaving 8 bases between them. This CDR3 comprises 14 residues. The chain's CDR3 is CASSIEGGDSPLHF. CDR3 DNA: TGTGCCAGTAGTATAGAGGGGGGCGATTCACCCCTCCACTTT. The full variable domain, rest sourced from reference TRBV19 and TRBJ1-6, is DGGITQSPKYLFRKEGQNVTLSCEQNLNHDAMYWYRQDPGQGLRLIYYSQIVNDFQKGDIAEGYSVSREKKESFPLTVTSAQKNPTAFYLCASSIEGGDSPLHFGNGTRLTVT.